What follows are 30 T cell receptor beta chains derived from one specimen sequenced in a study of radiotherapy plus CTLA-4 blockade in lung cancer. Generated by immunoSEQ multiplex PCR, the TCRdb table keeps only in-frame clones and is missing some. The table has approximately 98,000 clones, roughly four fifths seen once. The source was peripheral blood, collected from a patient treated with radiotherapy plus ipilimumab. These receptors were collected from a human donor with non-small cell lung cancer who had a partial response to radiotherapy plus ipilimumab.

The gene calls are TRBV30 and TRBJ1-4; 10 nucleotides match TRBD1. The CDR3 contains 16 residues. Looked up from germline, CDR1 is GTSNPN and CDR2 is SVGIG (reference sequence). Germline trimming cut 0 bases from V and 8 bases from J; bases unmatched to any gene: 9. In DNA form, the CDR3 reads TGTGCCTGGAGTGTCGGGAGGACAGGGGGGAGGGAAAAACTGTTTTTT. Translating it yields CAWSVGRTGGREKLFF.

The CDR3 here is CASSLTGTSGNNEQFF. The CDR3 coding sequence is TGTGCCAGCTCACTAACCGGGACTAGCGGCAACAATGAGCAGTTCTTC. The gene calls are TRBV18 and TRBJ2-1, with TRBD2 matching 11 bases. The V segment lost 4 bases and the J segment 5 bases; nucleotides outside the gene matches: 7. Germline V gene lookup returns CDR1 KGHSH and CDR2 LQKENI. This CDR3 spans 16 amino acids.

The chain recombines TRBV16 with TRBJ2-7, with D unresolved. V was clipped by 3 bases and J by 2 bases, with 5 bases between them. Germline loops: CDR1 KGHSY, CDR2 FQNENV. This CDR3 region has 12 residues. This chain's CDR3 is CASSHAAYEQYF. The CDR3 DNA is TGTGCCAGCAGCCACGCGGCCTACGAGCAGTACTTC.

This chain joins TRBV19 and TRBJ1-1, with TRBD1 matching 9 bases. The CDR3 runs 18 residues. CDR1 is LNHDA, CDR2 SQIVND, per germline (reference sequence). Losses at the gene ends were 6 bases for V and 4 bases for J; bases not matched to a gene: 18. The CDR3 is CASSGWTTGGKYGTEAFF. The CDR3 nucleotides read TGTGCCAGTAGCGGTTGGACGACAGGGGGGAAGTACGGCACTGAAGCTTTCTTT.

The chain uses TRBV18 and TRBJ2-7; possibly TRBD1 for D (5 bases). The germline V gene encodes CDR1 KGHSH and CDR2 LQKENI. The CDR3 is 14 amino acids. V lost 6 bases, J lost 4 bases, and 16 bases lay in between. CDR3 loop: CASSQGRSPYEQYF. CDR3 coding DNA: TGTGCCAGCTCCCAGGGTCGGAGCCCTTACGAGCAGTACTTC.

V and J are TRBV5-1 and TRBJ2-3; TRBD2 aligns across 9 bases. Germline V gene lookup returns CDR1 SGHRS and CDR2 YFSETQ. The CDR3 totals 20 residues. Trimming cost V 2 bases and J 0 bases; bases outside gene matches: 16. CDR3 amino acids: CASSLPHVLREGLSTDTQYF. CDR3 nucleotide sequence: TGCGCCAGCAGCTTACCCCACGTCTTGCGGGAGGGCCTGAGCACAGATACGCAGTATTTT. Combining the CDR3 with reference TRBV5-1 and TRBJ2-3 gives the whole variable domain KAGVTQTPRYLIKTRGQQVTLSCSPISGHRSVSWYQQTPGQGLQFLFEYFSETQRNKGNFPGRFSGRQFSNSRSEMNVSTLELGDSALYLCASSLPHVLREGLSTDTQYFGPGTRLTVL.

As concerns this clone: One end of the junction is discordant with germline, which a read error may explain. V and J are TRBV10-1 and TRBJ1-2; a possible D gene is TRBD1 (6 bases). The CDR3 extends over 13 amino acids. The germline CDR1 and CDR2 sequences are WNHNN and SYGVQD (reference sequence). The chain's CDR3 is CVSRPDRTEGYTF. The CDR3 bases are TGCGTCAGCAGACCGGACAGAACCGAAGGCTACACCTTC.

V is TRBV6-5 and J is TRBJ1-6; 7 bases are shared with TRBD1. This CDR3 has 15 amino acids. The ends lost 1 base at V and 9 bases at J; junction bases unmatched: 6. CDR1 and CDR2 (germline): MNHEY, SVGAGI. The CDR3 protein is CASSYLGQGGSPLHF. CDR3 bases: TGTGCCAGCAGTTACTTGGGGCAGGGGGGTTCACCCCTCCACTTT.

This chain links TRBV4-2 with TRBJ1-1; 8 nucleotides agree with TRBD1. The CDR3 is 18 residues long. J gave up 0 bases and V 0 bases, and 9 bases lay outside the gene matches. Germline V CDR1 and CDR2: LGHNA, YNFKEQ. The CDR3 is CASSQDRGTGPLNTEAFF. CDR3 nucleotide sequence: TGTGCCAGCAGCCAAGATAGGGGGACAGGCCCCTTGAACACTGAAGCTTTCTTT.

This clone was observed a few times. The rearrangement joins TRBV5-6 to TRBJ1-1; 9 bases map to TRBD1. J gave up 6 bases and V 3 bases, and 3 bases lay outside the gene matches. The CDR3 has 13 amino acids. Germline V CDR1 and CDR2: SGHDT, YYEEEE. The CDR3 sequence: CASSWGQGPEAFF. The CDR3 DNA is TGTGCCAGCAGCTGGGGACAGGGCCCTGAAGCTTTCTTT.

This clone was recorded a few times. The chain recombines TRBV5-4 with TRBJ2-3; 13 bases are a match to TRBD2. There are 15 residues in the CDR3. Germline assignment: CDR1 SGHNT and CDR2 YYREEE (reference sequence). V was pared by 4 bases and J by 8 bases, with 7 bases of the junction left unmatched. CDR3 in DNA: TGTGCCAGCAGCCCGGGGACTAGCGGGACGGCTACGCAGTATTTT. Encoded protein: CASSPGTSGTATQYF. The full variable domain, rest sourced from reference TRBV5-4 and TRBJ2-3, is ETGVTQSPTHLIKTRGQQVTLRCSSQSGHNTVSWYQQALGQGPQFIFQYYREEENGRGNFPPRFSGLQFPNYSSELNVNALELDDSALYLCASSPGTSGTATQYFGPGTRLTVL.

This chain links TRBV19 with TRBJ2-2, with 7 bases identical to TRBD1. The germline V gene has CDR1 LNHDA and CDR2 SQIVND (reference sequence). V lost 3 bases and J lost 3; bases outside the gene matches: 1. The CDR3 length is 14 residues. The CDR3 nucleotides are TGTGCCAGTAGTATCGACAGGGACACCGGGGAGCTGTTTTTT. Translated, it gives CASSIDRDTGELFF.

The V gene is TRBV28, the J gene TRBJ2-2; a weak D match, TRBD2 (6 bases). CDR3 size: 16 residues. CDR1 is MDHEN and CDR2 is SYDVKM in the germline V gene. The germline V and J ends were trimmed by 7 bases and 5 bases, with 20 bases remaining between them. The CDR3 coding sequence is TGTGCCAGCACTTACCCCGGGAGCTTGGGAACCGGGGAGCTGTTTTTT. Amino acids: CASTYPGSLGTGELFF.

This clone was detected only a few times. The chain uses TRBV10-2 and TRBJ2-7; 7 nucleotides align to TRBD1. The V gene end was trimmed by 6 bases and the J gene end by 0 bases; junction bases not matched to a gene: 2. The germline CDR1 and CDR2 sequences are WSHSY and SAAADI. The CDR3 loop spans 13 amino acids. CDR3 bases: TGCGCCAGCAGGGGGACAGCCTCCTACGAGCAGTACTTC. Its protein product is CASRGTASYEQYF.

The V call is TRBV7-8, the J call TRBJ2-1; D is perhaps TRBD1 (6 bases). The CDR3 has 15 amino acids. Germline V gene sequence: CDR1 SGHVS, CDR2 FQNEAQ. V gave up 5 bases and J gave up 0 bases, with 11 bases separating them. CDR3 amino acids: CASSGGQSSYNEQFF. CDR3 bases: TGTGCCAGCAGCGGCGGACAGAGCTCCTACAATGAGCAGTTCTTC.

This chain joins TRBV2 and TRBJ2-4; a possible D gene is TRBD1 (6 bases). The V gene's germline CDR1 is SNHLY and CDR2 FYNNEI. The CDR3 totals 16 residues. V was clipped by 1 base and J by 1 base, with 11 bases between them. CDR3 residues: CASSEVLRGAKNIQYF. The DNA of the CDR3 is TGTGCCAGCAGTGAAGTGTTGAGGGGGGCCAAAAACATTCAGTACTTC.

The V call is TRBV5-1, the J call TRBJ1-1; 8 nucleotides line up with TRBD1. V lost 0 bases to trimming and J lost 4 bases; unmatched junction nucleotides: 5. Germline loops: CDR1 SGHRS, CDR2 YFSETQ. There are 15 residues in the CDR3. The CDR3 sequence: CASSLVDRGTTEAFF. The CDR3 DNA reads TGCGCCAGCAGCTTGGTTGACAGGGGTACCACTGAAGCTTTCTTT.

The chain joins TRBV2 to TRBJ2-1, with TRBD2 matching 8 bases. The CDR3 length is 14 residues. Per the germline V gene, CDR1 is SNHLY and CDR2 is FYNNEI. After removal of 2 bases from V and 8 bases from J, the junction contained 5 bases not matched to a gene. The chain's CDR3 is CASSETSGRDEQFF. The CDR3 DNA follows: TGTGCCAGCAGTGAAACTAGCGGACGGGATGAGCAGTTCTTC.

The J gene is TRBJ2-7, the V gene TRBV30, with TRBD1 matching 7 bases. J gave up 2 bases and V 4 bases, and 5 bases lay outside the gene matches. The CDR3 sequence is 13 residues long. CDR1 is GTSNPN, CDR2 SVGIG, per germline (reference sequence). The CDR3 is CAWTQTGPYEQYF. CDR3 DNA sequence: TGTGCCTGGACCCAGACAGGGCCCTACGAGCAGTACTTC.

The rearrangement joins TRBV5-4 to TRBJ2-1, with D perhaps TRBD2 (5 bases). The V end lost 0 bases, the J end lost 7 bases, and 17 bases lay between the germline ends. This CDR3 contains 16 residues. In germline, CDR1 is SGHNT, CDR2 YYREEE (reference sequence). CDR3 amino acids: CASSLEMASLGNEQFF. CDR3 nucleotides: TGTGCCAGCAGCTTGGAAATGGCTAGCCTGGGGAATGAGCAGTTCTTC.

The rearrangement joins TRBV11-2 to TRBJ2-1; TRBD1 matches at 9 bases. V dropped 1 base and J dropped 5; count of bases not matched to a gene: 3. CDR3 length equals 15 residues. Germline lookup yields CDR1 SGHAT and CDR2 FQNNGV. The CDR3 region is CASSLAGTGHNEQFF. CDR3 coding DNA: TGTGCCAGCAGCTTAGCCGGGACAGGGCACAATGAGCAGTTCTTC.

This chain links TRBV30 with TRBJ2-7, with a possible D match to TRBD1 (5 bases). Germline V gene sequence: CDR1 GTSNPN, CDR2 SVGIG (reference sequence). V gave up 1 base and J gave up 3 bases, with 7 bases separating them. This CDR3 is 12 amino acids long. CDR3 DNA: TGTGCCTGGAGTGGCGACAGCTACGAGCAGTACTTC. Translating it yields CAWSGDSYEQYF.

This clone was picked up a small number of times. This chain joins TRBV5-1 and TRBJ2-7; TRBD2 matches 8 bases. The CDR3 runs 16 residues. V lost 4 bases to trimming and J lost 3 bases; unmatched junction nucleotides: 12. The germline CDR1 and CDR2 sequences are SGHRS and YFSETQ. CDR3 bases: TGCGCCAGCAGCCTACAGGCGGCGGCGGGAGGCTACGAGCAGTACTTC. Amino acid sequence: CASSLQAAAGGYEQYF.

The V gene is TRBV28, the J gene TRBJ1-2; possibly TRBD1 for D (6 bases). Trimming left V 7 bases short and J 2 bases short, with 17 bases between. Germline-derived CDR1 and CDR2 are MDHEN and SYDVKM. CDR3 length equals 15 residues. The CDR3 DNA follows: TGTGCCAGCACCTACACAGGGATCGCCAACTATGGCTACACCTTC. Amino acids: CASTYTGIANYGYTF.

The chain recombines TRBV19 with TRBJ2-3; TRBD1 agrees at 8 bases. The germline V gene encodes CDR1 LNHDA and CDR2 SQIVND (reference sequence). This CDR3 has 14 residues. V lost 5 bases, J lost 12 bases, and 13 bases stayed unmatched. The CDR3 here is CASSASSDRGSQYF. CDR3 bases: TGTGCCAGTAGTGCGAGCTCAGACAGGGGAAGTCAGTATTTT.

The chain links TRBV10-3 to TRBJ2-2; D may be TRBD2 (6 bases). This CDR3 comprises 14 residues. Per the germline V gene, CDR1 is ENHRY and CDR2 is SYGVKD. Trimming removed 7 bases at V and 6 bases at J, with 15 bases between. As DNA, the CDR3 is TGTGCCATCAAAGGCCAGGGAGGCGCCGGGGAGCTGTTTTTT. It is translated as CAIKGQGGAGELFF.

The rearrangement links TRBV18 to TRBJ2-1; possibly TRBD2 for D (5 bases). The length of the CDR3 is 13 residues. Trimming pared 1 base from V and 15 bases from J, leaving 16 bases between. In germline, CDR1 is KGHSH, CDR2 LQKENI. This chain's CDR3 is CASSPLSGTSRFF. The CDR3, as DNA: TGTGCCAGCTCACCACTGAGCGGAACGTCCCGGTTCTTC.

This chain joins TRBV6-5 and TRBJ1-4; tentatively, D is TRBD1 (6 bases). Deletions cut 8 bases from V and 8 bases from J, with 15 bases between. The CDR3 has 13 residues. Germline-derived CDR1 and CDR2 are MNHEY and SVGAGI. CDR3 loop: CASGAGEREKLFF. The CDR3 coding sequence is TGTGCCAGCGGCGCAGGGGAGAGAGAAAAACTGTTTTTT.

The chain couples TRBV14 to TRBJ2-7; 7 bases match TRBD1. J was trimmed by 5 bases and V by 1 base; bases with no gene match: 2. The V gene's germline CDR1 is SGHDN and CDR2 FVKESK. There are 13 residues in the CDR3. CDR3 nucleotides: TGTGCCAGCAGCCAAGGAGGGGGCGACGAGCAGTACTTC. This sequence encodes CASSQGGGDEQYF.

This clone was found a few times. The chain links TRBV4-1 to TRBJ1-4; possibly TRBD1 for D (5 bases). CDR3 length: 14 residues. Germline CDR1 MGHRA, CDR2 YSYEKL. Trimming cost V 0 bases and J 5 bases, with 7 bases left between them. The chain's CDR3 is CASSQDRTNEKLFF. The CDR3 nucleotides are TGCGCCAGCAGCCAAGATAGGACAAATGAAAAACTGTTTTTT.